This T cell receptor (beta chain) appears in the sequencing data of a study of cytomegalovirus exposure and HLA in healthy donors. It was with 60 Vbeta and 13 Jbeta primers that the PCR ran. The protocol was immunoSEQ multiplex PCR, while the TCRdb copy is restricted to in-frame clones and leaves out a portion. The sample includes 150,000 to 200,000 clones, roughly 85% seen only once; the top ten take about 9.7%. V shed 2 bases, J shed 5 bases, and the junction held 2 bases outside the gene matches. Germline V CDR1 and CDR2: MNHEY, SMNVEV (reference sequence). The CDR3 has 13 residues. The receptor was isolated from a young man in good health and CMV-seropositive. The sample taken for sequencing was PBMCs. V usage is TRBV27 and J usage is TRBJ1-1, with 7 bases matching TRBD1. The CDR3 is CASSLEGATEAFF. DNA for the CDR3: TGTGCCAGCAGTTTAGAGGGGGCGACTGAAGCTTTCTTT.